These 17 T cell receptor beta chains were all obtained from the same sample, sequenced in a study of blood T cell repertoires in COVID-19. Some clones are missing from TCRdb's copy, which holds only in-frame ones; the method was immunoSEQ multiplex PCR. The data contain a few hundred thousand clones, approximately 80% of them singletons. Sequenced input: peripheral blood. These receptors came from a woman aged 60-75 years who had recovered from COVID-19.

This chain joins TRBV7-9 and TRBJ2-7, with D maybe TRBD2 (5 bases). CDR1 is SEHNR and CDR2 is FQNEAQ in the germline V gene (reference sequence). This CDR3 spans 13 amino acids. Trimming shortened V by 8 bases and J by 5 bases, and 16 bases separated the two germline ends. The CDR3 coding sequence is TGTGCCAGCGAGCGGAAGATGCCCGACGAGCAGTACTTC. This sequence encodes CASERKMPDEQYF.

A remark on this clone: At one of its ends the junction is not consistent with the germline gene, which may arise from a read error. The CDR3 nucleotides are TGTGCCAGCAGGGAAGGATCCGAATCAGGTGGCTACACCTTC. The encoded protein is CASREGSESGGYTF. The chain carries TRBV2 and TRBJ1-2; no definite D call. Germline CDR1 and CDR2: SNHLY and FYNNEI. This CDR3 region has 14 residues.

The V gene is TRBV7-2, the J gene TRBJ1-2; tentative D call: TRBD1 (6 bases). V gave up 6 bases and J gave up 4 bases, with 9 bases separating them. CDR1 SGHTA and CDR2 FQGNSA come from the germline V gene. The CDR3 has 12 amino acids. In nucleotides, the CDR3 is TGTGCCAGCAGGCGGGGGCCCTATGGCTACACCTTC. Amino acid sequence: CASRRGPYGYTF.

In its sample, this clone was seen once. The gene calls are TRBV6-5 and TRBJ1-1; D is unresolved. CDR1 is MNHEY, CDR2 SVGAGI, per germline. V lost 6 bases and J lost 5, with 16 bases in between. The CDR3 spans 14 residues. This chain's CDR3 is CASRPSPGGTEAFF. In DNA, the CDR3 is TGTGCCAGCAGACCCAGCCCGGGAGGGACTGAAGCTTTCTTT.

The chain joins TRBV5-4 to TRBJ2-7; D not resolved. V lost 1 base to trimming and J lost 2 bases, with 7 bases between them. CDR1 is SGHNT and CDR2 is YYREEE in the germline V gene (reference sequence). This CDR3 is 13 amino acids long. This CDR3 reads CASSLPGPYEQYF. The CDR3 DNA is TGTGCCAGCAGCTTGCCTGGCCCCTACGAGCAGTACTTC.

The chain combines TRBV11-2 with TRBJ2-7; 7 bases map to TRBD1. After removal of 6 bases from V and 3 bases from J, the junction contained 8 bases not matched to a gene. The CDR3 is 14 residues long. Germline lookup yields CDR1 SGHAT and CDR2 FQNNGV. This CDR3 reads CASSMGQGDYEQYF. The CDR3 region has the DNA TGTGCCAGCAGTATGGGGCAGGGGGACTACGAGCAGTACTTC.

This sequence joins TRBV27 and TRBJ2-7; 12 bases align to TRBD2. With V trimmed by 10 bases and J by 1 base, 11 bases remained unmatched. Germline V gives CDR1 MNHEY, CDR2 SMNVEV (reference sequence). The CDR3 length is 16 residues. As DNA, the CDR3 is TGTGCCACCTCGTTACTAGCGGGGGGTCATTCCTACGAGCAGTACTTC. This sequence encodes CATSLLAGGHSYEQYF.

The CDR3 nucleotides read TGCGCCAGCAGCTCGGGACAGGGATTCAGTGGCTACACCTTC. It specifies CASSSGQGFSGYTF. The gene calls are TRBV5-1 and TRBJ1-2, with TRBD1 matching 9 bases. Looked up from germline, CDR1 is SGHRS and CDR2 is YFSETQ. Trimming cost V 3 bases and J 7 bases; bases outside gene matches: 7. The CDR3 loop spans 14 amino acids. The variable domain in full, with the rest retrieved from reference TRBV5-1 and TRBJ1-2, is KAGVTQTPRYLIKTRGQQVTLSCSPISGHRSVSWYQQTPGQGLQFLFEYFSETQRNKGNFPGRFSGRQFSNSRSEMNVSTLELGDSALYLCASSSGQGFSGYTFGSGTRLTVV.

The chain is built from TRBV10-1 and TRBJ2-7; the D is unclear. The CDR3 sequence is 15 residues long. V was shortened by 0 bases and J by 0 bases, with 9 bases between the two germline ends. In germline, CDR1 is WNHNN, CDR2 SYGVQD (reference sequence). This CDR3 is CASSESGRSSYEQYF. The CDR3 coding sequence is TGCGCCAGCAGTGAGTCGGGCAGGTCCTCCTACGAGCAGTACTTC.

The chain couples TRBV6-1 to TRBJ1-1; D not resolved. V shed 0 bases and J shed 1 base, with 12 bases lying between them. There are 16 residues in the CDR3. The germline V gene has CDR1 MNHNS and CDR2 SASEGT. The CDR3 nucleotides are TGTGCCAGCAGTGAAGCCGCCGGAGGCTCGAACACTGAAGCTTTCTTT. Encoded protein: CASSEAAGGSNTEAFF.

The J gene is TRBJ2-7, the V gene TRBV15, with 12 bases fitting TRBD2. Trimming took 1 base from V and 2 from J; bases not matched to a gene: 15. Germline CDR1 LNHNV, CDR2 YYDKDF (reference sequence). The CDR3 runs to 20 residues. In DNA, the CDR3 is TGTGCCACCAGCAGAGGGGCGGCTAGCGGGGGGGCCCTACCAGCCTACGAGCAGTACTTC. As protein: CATSRGAASGGALPAYEQYF.

This chain links TRBV5-5 with TRBJ1-4; D not resolved. This CDR3 has 16 amino acids. Trimming took 4 bases from V and 0 from J, leaving 13 bases between them. Germline-derived CDR1 and CDR2 are SGHKS and YYEKEE (reference sequence). DNA for the CDR3: TGTGCCAGCAGCATCCGAGCGGCTGCAACTAATGAAAAACTGTTTTTT. Translating it yields CASSIRAAATNEKLFF.

The V and J genes are TRBV10-3 and TRBJ2-1; D is possibly TRBD1 (5 bases). The CDR3 is 11 amino acids. V lost 2 bases and J lost 9, with 5 bases in between. In germline, CDR1 is ENHRY, CDR2 SYGVKD. The CDR3 sequence: CAISETGEQFF. CDR3 in DNA: TGTGCCATCAGTGAGACAGGTGAGCAGTTCTTC.

The J gene is TRBJ1-1, the V gene TRBV6-2 or TRBV6-3; D gene ambiguous. Deletions cut 2 bases from V and 5 bases from J, with 6 bases between. Germline assignment: CDR1 MNHEY and CDR2 SVGEGT. The CDR3 is 12 residues long. CDR3 coding DNA: TGTGCCAGCAGTTACGGGCTGACTGAAGCTTTCTTT. It specifies CASSYGLTEAFF.

This clone has just a few counts. The chain has TRBV9 and TRBJ1-5, with no clear D. V gave up 4 bases and J gave up 2 bases, with 10 bases separating them. Looked up from germline, CDR1 is SGDLS and CDR2 is YYNGEE. This CDR3 comprises 14 residues. CDR3 region: CASSKLGGNQPQHF. The DNA for the CDR3 is TGTGCCAGCAGCAAGCTCGGGGGCAATCAGCCCCAGCATTTT. The whole variable domain, remainder taken from reference TRBV9 and TRBJ1-5, is DSGVTQTPKHLITATGQRVTLRCSPRSGDLSVYWYQQSLDQGLQFLIQYYNGEERAKGNILERFSAQQFPDLHSELNLSSLELGDSALYFCASSKLGGNQPQHFGDGTRLSIL.

The CDR3 DNA is TGTGCCAGCAGAGCGACAGGGATAGGTGAAGCTTTCTTT. It specifies CASRATGIGEAFF. The chain has TRBV2 and TRBJ1-1; 7 bases line up with TRBD1. Germline V gives CDR1 SNHLY, CDR2 FYNNEI. Trimming cost V 6 bases and J 7 bases; bases outside gene matches: 8. CDR3 length equals 13 residues.

This chain links TRBV7-3 with TRBJ1-1; TRBD1 is a possible D gene (5 bases). Germline V gene sequence: CDR1 SGHTA, CDR2 FQGTGA. V was shortened by 6 bases and J by 0 bases, with 8 bases between the two germline ends. This CDR3 contains 13 residues. The CDR3 is CASSIRVNTEAFF. In DNA, the CDR3 is TGTGCCAGCAGTATCAGGGTGAACACTGAAGCTTTCTTT.